This TCR beta chain comes out of a study of CXCR3-negative and CXCR3-positive naive CD8 T cells. Points from the study as a whole: Whereas memory cells differed, naive CXCR3-negative and CXCR3-positive cells shared similar TRBV-TRBJ usage. Hydrophobicity was higher for TRB CDR3s found in CXCR3-positive naive cells than in CXCR3-negative naive cells. Post-cryopreservation CXCR3 expression was partly diminished, and the bulk of assays employed fresh PBMCs.

The method, 5' RACE with UMI labels, was used to prepare the TRB cDNA libraries. Reprocessing the 5' RACE reads, TCRdb reports a single entry for every CDR3 protein and omits DNA. This repertoire comprises about 150,000 distinct CDR3 sequences; its ten largest clones make up 0.49%. Each CD8+ T cell subset was sorted in triplicate, under 350,000 cells each. About this clonotype: Its antigen is as yet unknown.

This TCR was sampled from a human donor in good health. Some clones in this sample may be carry-over from other donors' samples. Sequences were obtained from naive CXCR3+ CD8+ T cells from blood. The sample's subset: CD45RO-CCR7+CD27+CD95- naive CD8+ T cells expressing CXCR3 (TNR3+).

The CDR3 loop is CASSWGSSTDTQYF. The genes are TRBV6-6 and TRBJ2-3; TCRdb reports TRBD1, a call that lacks DNA to check it against. The CDR3 runs to 14 residues. Germline-derived CDR1 and CDR2 are MNHNY and SVGAGI (reference sequence).